These 22 T cell receptor beta chains share one sample of origin, sequenced in a study of blood T cell repertoires in COVID-19. The table came from immunoSEQ multiplex PCR; TCRdb's copy has only in-frame clones and leaves some out. The data contain about 140,000 clones, 84% of them singletons. Source material: peripheral blood. The origin of the receptors is a man under 40 with COVID-19, enrolled during active disease.

The V and J genes are TRBV24-1 and TRBJ2-3, with D maybe TRBD2 (5 bases). The CDR3 contains 13 residues. Trimming pared 10 bases from V and 5 bases from J, leaving 15 bases between. The germline CDR1 and CDR2 sequences are KGHDR and SFDVKD. CDR3 loop: CATSGSPEDTQYF. In nucleotides, the CDR3 is TGTGCCACGTCGGGGTCCCCCGAAGATACGCAGTATTTT.

The chain uses TRBV21-1 and TRBJ2-1; the table's D call, TRBD2, has no DNA check behind it. TRBV21-1 is marked as a pseudogene. CDR3 length: 14 residues. This CDR3 reads CASSKISGEREQFF. The CDR3 DNA follows: TGTGCCAGCAGCAAAATTTCGGGGGAGAGGGAGCAGTTCTTC.

The chain links TRBV19 to TRBJ1-5; 7 bases are a match to TRBD1. From germline, CDR1 is LNHDA and CDR2 SQIVND (reference sequence). V lost 1 base and J lost 6; bases outside the gene matches: 3. This CDR3 has 14 residues. The CDR3 sequence: CASSIGTGGQPQHF. DNA of the CDR3: TGTGCCAGTAGTATAGGGACAGGAGGTCAGCCCCAGCATTTT.

CDR3 sequence reads: CASSVQDRGGYGYTF. Here the CDR3 DNA reads TGTGCCAGCAGCGTCCAGGACAGGGGGGGCTATGGCTACACCTTC. V and J are TRBV9 and TRBJ1-2; 10 positions match TRBD1. The CDR3 extends over 15 amino acids. V trimming: 2 bases; J trimming: 4 bases; junction bases outside the gene matches: 5. Germline lookup yields CDR1 SGDLS and CDR2 YYNGEE. The variable domain in full, completed from reference TRBV9 and TRBJ1-2, reads DSGVTQTPKHLITATGQRVTLRCSPRSGDLSVYWYQQSLDQGLQFLIQYYNGEERAKGNILERFSAQQFPDLHSELNLSSLELGDSALYFCASSVQDRGGYGYTFGSGTRLTVV.

The chain uses TRBV19 and TRBJ1-5, with 7 bases matching TRBD1. The CDR3 is 16 residues long. Germline V CDR1 and CDR2: LNHDA, SQIVND (reference sequence). J was trimmed by 2 bases and V by 7 bases; bases with no gene match: 11. The DNA of the CDR3 is TGTGCCAGTACCACTGACAGGGCCAGAGGCAATCAGCCCCAGCATTTT. It is translated as CASTTDRARGNQPQHF.

V and J are TRBV6-2 or TRBV6-3 and TRBJ2-7; 7 nucleotides line up with TRBD1. The ends lost 0 bases at V and 4 bases at J; junction bases unmatched: 9. The germline V gene encodes CDR1 MNHEY and CDR2 SVGEGT. The CDR3 covers 16 residues. CDR3 residues: CASSYSRDRLQYEQYF. CDR3 in DNA: TGTGCCAGCAGTTACTCCCGGGACAGACTCCAGTACGAGCAGTACTTC.

This clone was seen a single time. V is TRBV15 and J is TRBJ2-3; 12 nucleotides align to TRBD2. V lost 3 bases and J lost 1; bases outside the gene matches: 20. This CDR3 contains 22 residues. The germline V gene encodes CDR1 LNHNV and CDR2 YYDKDF (reference sequence). CDR3 DNA sequence: TGTGCCACCAGCAGGCCTAGCGGGAGGGCCGGACCCACGTTTGAAGGCACAGATACGCAGTATTTT. It translates to CATSRPSGRAGPTFEGTDTQYF. Full variable domain (remainder filled in from reference TRBV15 and TRBJ2-3): DAMVIQNPRYQVTQFGKPVTLSCSQTLNHNVMYWYQQKSSQAPKLLFHYYDKDFNNEADTPDNFQSRRPNTSFCFLDIRSPGLGDTAMYLCATSRPSGRAGPTFEGTDTQYFGPGTRLTVL.

The CDR3 nucleotides are TGTGCCAGCAAACCAGCGGGCCTCCTTAATGAAAAACTGTTTTTT. Its translation is CASKPAGLLNEKLFF. This sequence joins TRBV25-1 and TRBJ1-4; D is unresolved. This CDR3 region has 15 residues. Trimming took off 7 bases at V and 4 bases at J, with 16 bases between the two ends. Looked up from germline, CDR1 is MGHDK and CDR2 is SYGVNS.

With respect to this clone: One end of the junction varies from germline; a read error may be responsible. The chain couples TRBV18 to TRBJ2-7, with D maybe TRBD2 (5 bases). The CDR3 runs 11 residues. Germline V gene lookup returns CDR1 KGHSH and CDR2 LQKENI. The CDR3 region has the DNA TGTGCCAGCTCACCACAGAGGGTCCGGGCTTTC. Translation: CASSPQRVRAF.

The V and J genes are TRBV30 and TRBJ1-2; D not certain. This CDR3 has 12 amino acids. CDR1 is GTSNPN, CDR2 SVGIG, per germline (reference sequence). The CDR3: CATGGVVSGYTF. Written as DNA, the CDR3 is TGTGCTACTGGAGGTGTGGTCTCTGGCTACACCTTC.

V and J are TRBV28 and TRBJ2-1; possibly TRBD2 for D (7 bases). Germline lookup yields CDR1 MDHEN and CDR2 SYDVKM. The germline V and J ends were trimmed by 6 bases and 6 bases, with 15 bases remaining between them. CDR3 length: 14 residues. DNA for the CDR3: TGTGCCAGCAGGGGGGGCGGGAGTGTCAATGAGCAGTTCTTC. It yields the protein CASRGGGSVNEQFF.

The rearrangement links TRBV14 to TRBJ2-3; maybe TRBD2 (6 bases). Germline-derived CDR1 and CDR2 are SGHDN and FVKESK. The CDR3 loop spans 15 amino acids. Trimming shortened V by 0 bases and J by 1 base, and 8 bases separated the two germline ends. CDR3 in amino acids: CASSQDASGTDTQYF. The CDR3 DNA sequence: TGTGCCAGCAGCCAAGATGCTAGCGGCACAGATACGCAGTATTTT. Variable domain in full (rest from reference TRBV14 and TRBJ2-3): EAGVTQFPSHSVIEKGQTVTLRCDPISGHDNLYWYRRVMGKEIKFLLHFVKESKQDESGMPNNRFLAERTGGTYSTLKVQPAELEDSGVYFCASSQDASGTDTQYFGPGTRLTVL.

Notes on this clone: One end of the junction varies from germline; a read error may be responsible. V usage is TRBV6-5 and J usage is TRBJ1-3; D may be TRBD1 (5 bases). CDR1 MNHEY and CDR2 SVGAGI come from the germline V gene. CDR3 length equals 14 residues. The CDR3 reads CASKNSGSVNTIYF. The CDR3 DNA is TGTGCCAGCAAGAATTCAGGGTCTGTAAACACCATATATTTT.

This chain links TRBV6-5 with TRBJ1-4; D is unclear. Trimming pared 1 base from V and 3 bases from J, leaving 6 bases between. CDR1 MNHEY and CDR2 SVGAGI come from the germline V gene. The CDR3 loop spans 14 amino acids. DNA of the CDR3: TGTGCCAGCAGTTACTGGAGTGCTAATGAAAAACTGTTTTTT. This gives the protein CASSYWSANEKLFF.

The V call is TRBV19, the J call TRBJ2-5, with TRBD1 matching over 8 bases. Trimming took 1 base from V and 5 from J; bases not matched to a gene: 6. This CDR3 contains 15 residues. The V gene's germline CDR1 is LNHDA and CDR2 SQIVND (reference sequence). CDR3: CASSIGPTGVETQYF. DNA of the CDR3: TGTGCCAGTAGTATAGGGCCGACAGGGGTGGAGACCCAGTACTTC. The variable domain in full, with the rest retrieved from reference TRBV19 and TRBJ2-5, is DGGITQSPKYLFRKEGQNVTLSCEQNLNHDAMYWYRQDPGQGLRLIYYSQIVNDFQKGDIAEGYSVSREKKESFPLTVTSAQKNPTAFYLCASSIGPTGVETQYFGPGTRLLVL.

The chain is built from TRBV6-5 and TRBJ2-5; a possible D gene is TRBD2 (5 bases). The V gene's germline CDR1 is MNHEY and CDR2 SVGAGI. V was clipped by 9 bases and J by 7 bases, with 18 bases between them. The length of the CDR3 is 13 residues. The CDR3 sequence: CASQSATRGTQYF. The CDR3 DNA follows: TGTGCCAGTCAGAGCGCTACTCGGGGGACCCAGTACTTC.

V gene TRBV15 combines with J gene TRBJ1-4; TRBD1 aligns across 11 bases. CDR3 length equals 14 residues. Trimming took 2 bases from V and 8 from J; bases not matched to a gene: 1. The germline V gene encodes CDR1 LNHNV and CDR2 YYDKDF (reference sequence). The DNA for the CDR3 is TGTGCCACCAGCAGACGGGACAGGGGGGAAAAACTGTTTTTT. Translated, it gives CATSRRDRGEKLFF.

The V gene is TRBV10-3, the J gene TRBJ2-7; 9 bases fit TRBD1. Germline V gene data show CDR1 as ENHRY and CDR2 as SYGVKD. This CDR3 is 15 amino acids long. J gave up 4 bases and V 2 bases, and 6 bases lay outside the gene matches. The CDR3 loop is CAISEPQGAHYEQYF. CDR3 in DNA: TGTGCCATCAGTGAGCCACAGGGGGCGCATTACGAGCAGTACTTC.

The gene calls are TRBV9 and TRBJ1-5; TRBD1 matches at 9 bases. With V trimmed by 3 bases and J by 6 bases, 7 bases remained unmatched. Per the germline V gene, CDR1 is SGDLS and CDR2 is YYNGEE. The CDR3 is made up of 15 amino acids. This CDR3 reads CASSAGQGIGQPQHF. CDR3 sequence (DNA): TGTGCCAGCAGCGCGGGACAGGGTATAGGTCAGCCCCAGCATTTT.

The gene calls are TRBV27 and TRBJ2-1; 9 bases agree with TRBD2. V dropped 5 bases and J dropped 2; count of bases not matched to a gene: 1. Per the germline V gene, CDR1 is MNHEY and CDR2 is SMNVEV (reference sequence). The CDR3 has 14 residues. As DNA, the CDR3 is TGTGCCAGCAGTCTAGCGGGAACCTACAATGAGCAGTTCTTC. Amino acids: CASSLAGTYNEQFF.

This clone showed up just a few times. J is TRBJ2-7 and V is TRBV2; 9 nucleotides align to TRBD1. The CDR3 is 13 amino acids. Per germline, CDR1 SNHLY and CDR2 FYNNEI. With V trimmed by 8 bases and J by 5 bases, 7 bases remained unmatched. CDR3 sequence: CASLGTGYDEQYF. CDR3 DNA: TGTGCCAGCTTGGGGACAGGGTACGACGAGCAGTACTTC.

The V gene is TRBV27, the J gene TRBJ2-7; 8 bases match TRBD1. The CDR3 is 14 residues long. CDR1 and CDR2 from the germline V gene are MNHEY and SMNVEV (reference sequence). The V segment lost 6 bases and the J segment 2 bases; nucleotides outside the gene matches: 6. In DNA form, the CDR3 reads TGTGCCAGCAGCAGGGGGCCAGACACCTACGAGCAGTACTTC. Residues: CASSRGPDTYEQYF.